The 8 T cell receptor beta chains listed next were all sequenced from one sample in a study of shared clonotypes between healthy human individuals. Libraries were prepared by immunoSEQ multiplex PCR; TCRdb keeps only in-frame clonotypes and omits some of them. The sample carries over a million clones, around 98% recorded once. Sequencing used naive CD4+ T cells sorted from blood. Sample subset: CD45RA+ positively selected. These receptors all come from a man between 25 and 39 years old in good health.

The V gene is TRBV18, the J gene TRBJ2-7; 8 positions match TRBD2. The CDR3 contains 16 residues. V shed 3 bases, J shed 6 bases, and the junction held 13 bases outside the gene matches. In germline, CDR1 is KGHSH, CDR2 LQKENI. CDR3: CASSPRAGDYGPEQYF. The CDR3 region has the DNA TGTGCCAGCTCACCCAGAGCGGGAGACTATGGACCCGAGCAGTACTTC.

The chain links TRBV18 to TRBJ2-7, with D hard to call. Germline lookup yields CDR1 KGHSH and CDR2 LQKENI. Trimming removed 2 bases at V and 5 bases at J, with 16 bases between. The length of the CDR3 is 15 residues. The CDR3 protein is CASSPSQKAMDEQYF. In nucleotides, the CDR3 is TGTGCCAGCTCACCATCTCAGAAAGCGATGGACGAGCAGTACTTC.

Worth noting for this clone: A read error may produce the germline difference seen at one junction end. The chain is built from TRBV19 and TRBJ1-2; no reliable D call. The CDR3 totals 12 residues. Germline V lookup: CDR1 LNHDA, CDR2 SQIVND (reference sequence). The CDR3: CASSKVIYGYTF. CDR3 bases: TGTGCCAGCAGTAAAGTTATCTATGGCTACACCTTC.

The rearrangement links TRBV11-2 to TRBJ2-7; D is ambiguous. V was pared by 2 bases and J by 3 bases, with 5 bases between. The germline gives CDR1 SGHAT, CDR2 FQNNGV. There are 12 residues in the CDR3. The CDR3 region has the DNA TGTGCCAGCAGCTTAAACCACTACGAGCAGTACTTC. Translation gives CASSLNHYEQYF.

This chain joins TRBV19 and TRBJ1-1; D is undetermined. This CDR3 has 15 residues. Germline assignment: CDR1 LNHDA and CDR2 SQIVND (reference sequence). Trimming took 5 bases from V and 1 from J, leaving 14 bases between them. CDR3 bases: TGTGCCAGTAGTGGGGTTCCGGGTACGAACACTGAAGCTTTCTTT. Its protein is CASSGVPGTNTEAFF.

The CDR3 spells CASSFIHRDNHYGYTF. The CDR3 DNA reads as TGTGCCAGCAGCTTCATACACCGGGACAACCACTATGGCTACACCTTC. The J gene is TRBJ1-2, the V gene TRBV7-2, with a weak D call TRBD1 (6 bases). With 3 bases removed from V and 3 bases from J, the gap between germline ends came to 17 bases. CDR1 is SGHTA and CDR2 is FQGNSA in the germline V gene. The CDR3 covers 16 residues.

As concerns this clone: Other nucleotide sequences from this sample produce the same CDR3. The CDR3 loop is CASSSIPTDTQYF. CDR3 in DNA: TGCGCCAGCAGCTCGATCCCCACAGATACGCAGTATTTT. V gene TRBV5-1 combines with J gene TRBJ2-3; no reliable D call. V shed 3 bases and J shed 2 bases, with 7 bases lying between them. CDR3 length equals 13 residues. Germline lookup yields CDR1 SGHRS and CDR2 YFSETQ.

V and J are TRBV19 and TRBJ1-5; D gene unclear. The V end was cut by 5 bases, the J end by 0 bases, with 11 bases between. The length of the CDR3 is 15 residues. Germline CDR1 LNHDA, CDR2 SQIVND (reference sequence). The CDR3 sequence: CASSARLSSNQPQHF. CDR3 in DNA: TGTGCCAGTAGTGCCCGCCTGAGTAGCAATCAGCCCCAGCATTTT.